This record concerns one T cell receptor (beta chain) sequence. Its antigen remains unidentified. The trim removed 5 bases at V and 1 base at J, leaving 7 bases unmatched. The germline V gene has CDR1 MNHEY and CDR2 SMNVEV (reference sequence). CDR3 size: 15 residues. These data come from a study of a mutant IDH1 vaccine in newly diagnosed glioma. Study background: The treated population exhibited a male proportion of approximately 62%, a female proportion of about 38%, and a mean age of about 40 years. Study outcomes and limitations: Alterations occurring in top peripheral T cell clonotypes seemed unrelated to pseudoprogression.

Time point indicated: baseline, week 1 (first vaccination visit). Treatment described: pre-vaccination baseline after standard-of-care therapy. Here immunoSEQ multiplex PCR was the method, and the copy in TCRdb shows in-frame clones only, minus some. The top ten hold 0.5% to 0.6% of the sample, which has 90,000 to 100,000 clones, 80% to 90% seen once. This chain joins TRBV27 and TRBJ1-1; TRBD1 matches at 7 bases. The material sequenced was PBMCs, taken from a glioma patient treated with radiotherapy, temozolomide or both. The sequence was obtained from a woman aged 45-65 years with glioma. CDR3 amino acids: CASSPGGSGNTEAFF. CDR3 in DNA: TGTGCCAGCAGTCCAGGGGGATCAGGGAACACTGAAGCTTTCTTT.